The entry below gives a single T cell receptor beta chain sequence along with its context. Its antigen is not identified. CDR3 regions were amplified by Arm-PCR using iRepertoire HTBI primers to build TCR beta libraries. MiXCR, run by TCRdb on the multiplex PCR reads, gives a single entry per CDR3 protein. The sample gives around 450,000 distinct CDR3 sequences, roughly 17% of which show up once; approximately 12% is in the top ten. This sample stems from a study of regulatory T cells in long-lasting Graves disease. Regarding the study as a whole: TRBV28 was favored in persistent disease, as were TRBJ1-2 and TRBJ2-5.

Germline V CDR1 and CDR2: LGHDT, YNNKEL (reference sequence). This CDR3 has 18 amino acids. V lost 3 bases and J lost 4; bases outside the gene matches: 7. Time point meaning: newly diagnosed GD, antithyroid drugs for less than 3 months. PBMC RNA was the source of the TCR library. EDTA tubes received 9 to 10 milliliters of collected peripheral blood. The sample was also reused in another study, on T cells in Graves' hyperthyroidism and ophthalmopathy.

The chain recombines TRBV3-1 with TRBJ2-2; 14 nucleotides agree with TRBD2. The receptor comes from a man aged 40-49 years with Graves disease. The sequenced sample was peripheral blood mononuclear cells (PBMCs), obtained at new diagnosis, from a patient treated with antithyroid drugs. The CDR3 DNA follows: TGTGCCAGCAGCCATGGACTAGCGGGAGGCGACTTCACCGGGGAGCTGTTTTTT. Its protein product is CASSHGLAGGDFTGELFF.